This paragraph reports one T cell receptor (beta chain). The data belong to a study of blood T cell repertoires in COVID-19. Study-wide context: PBMCs, B-cell-depleted T cells, or T cells provided the cDNA or gDNA that made up the material.

Per the study methods: Estimated nucleated cell counts came from reference gene primer amplification. Method: immunoSEQ multiplex PCR; TCRdb's copy keeps in-frame clones and lacks some. V, J and clone size are those of that table, while D and trimming were read from the DNA. The data contain more than 95,000 clones, 79% of them singletons. The sequence was collected from a man aged 40-49 years with active or convalescent COVID-19. Material: peripheral blood.

CDR3 region: CASSIRGPDSSSSGNTIYF. CDR3 DNA: TGTGCCAGTAGTATTAGGGGTCCAGATAGTTCAAGCTCTGGAAACACCATATATTTT. V is TRBV19 and J is TRBJ1-3, with TRBD1 as a possible D gene (5 bases). Germline V CDR1 and CDR2: LNHDA, SQIVND (reference sequence). V lost 3 bases, J lost 0 bases, and 21 bases lay in between. This CDR3 is built from 19 residues.